These 24 T cell receptor beta chains share one sample of origin, sequenced in a study of human T cells and chemical hapten exposure. Specified time point: pre-sensitization, week 0. The treatment was: therapeutic diphenylcyclopropenone sensitization with weekly scalp DPC. MiXCR, run by TCRdb on the RACE reads, gives a single entry per CDR3 protein. The repertoire holds 35,000 to 50,000 distinct CDR3 sequences, with under 12% as singletons. The sequencing used whole blood, collected in connection with sensitization to the hapten diphenylcyclopropenone (DPC). These receptors all stem from a man in his thirties or forties with alopecia areata. Some clones in this sample may be carry-over from other donors' samples.

This clonotype was seen many times. V gene TRBV7-8 combines with J gene TRBJ2-3, with 14 bases fitting TRBD2. V gave up 5 bases and J gave up 0 bases; unmatched junction bases: 7. Looked up from germline, CDR1 is SGHVS and CDR2 is FQNEAQ. The CDR3 contains 18 residues. In DNA form, the CDR3 reads TGTGCCAGCAGCCTAGGACTAGCGGGGGGATATAGCACAGATACGCAGTATTTT. Translating gives CASSLGLAGGYSTDTQYF.

The sample holds many counts of this clonotype. The chain recombines TRBV12-3 or TRBV12-4 with TRBJ2-1, with D hard to call. This CDR3 region has 13 residues. The ends were cut back, 2 bases at V and 7 bases at J, with 9 bases in the middle. The CDR3 DNA reads as TGTGCCAGCAGTTTATCTTCCCCTAATGAGCAGTTCTTC. It specifies CASSLSSPNEQFF.

This clonotype was counted only a few times. The gene calls are TRBV5-1 and TRBJ2-3; 8 nucleotides line up with TRBD2. J was trimmed by 4 bases and V by 4 bases; bases with no gene match: 5. Germline V CDR1 and CDR2: SGHRS, YFSETQ. There are 14 residues in the CDR3. CDR3 coding DNA: TGCGCCAGCAGCACAACAGCGGGGGCAGATACGCAGTATTTT. It translates to CASSTTAGADTQYF.

The rearrangement joins TRBV19 to TRBJ1-6, with D perhaps matching TRBD1 (6 bases). V shed 4 bases and J shed 7 bases, with 14 bases lying between them. This CDR3 is built from 15 residues. Germline CDR1 is LNHDA and CDR2 is SQIVND (reference sequence). The chain's CDR3 is CASSTQGSPNSPLHF. The CDR3 nucleotides read TGTGCCAGTAGTACCCAGGGGTCTCCGAATTCACCCCTCCACTTT.

In its sample, this clonotype was seen many times. The chain links TRBV12-3 or TRBV12-4 to TRBJ2-2; no reliable D call. CDR3 length: 15 residues. The V end lost 0 bases, the J end lost 3 bases, and 8 bases lay between the germline ends. CDR3 DNA: TGTGCCAGCAGTTTAGCGCTAGGACACACCGGGGAGCTGTTTTTT. Its protein is CASSLALGHTGELFF.

This clonotype is a singleton in its sample. The V gene is TRBV29-1, the J gene TRBJ2-1; maybe TRBD2 (6 bases). The V and J ends lost 4 bases and 4 bases respectively, with 17 bases between them. Germline V gene sequence: CDR1 SQVTM, CDR2 ANQGSEA. The CDR3 is 15 residues long. CDR3 nucleotide sequence: TGCAGCGTTGGCAATAGCGGCAGGAGTTACAATGAGCAGTTCTTC. Translation gives CSVGNSGRSYNEQFF.

This clonotype was counted at least ten times. The chain has TRBV25-1 and TRBJ2-7; 7 bases agree with TRBD2. V was clipped by 2 bases and J by 2 bases; unmatched bases: 12. Germline V gene lookup returns CDR1 MGHDK and CDR2 SYGVNS. The CDR3 length is 17 residues. The CDR3 reads CASSEQEGGGLTYEQYV. The DNA for the CDR3 is TGTGCCAGCAGTGAACAAGAGGGCGGGGGACTAACCTACGAGCAGTACGTC.

This clonotype was detected ten times or more. The chain employs TRBV7-2 and TRBJ1-1; 9 bases map to TRBD1. Germline CDR1 and CDR2: SGHTA and FQGNSA. V was clipped by 1 base and J by 1 base; unmatched bases: 7. The CDR3 totals 17 residues. In DNA, the CDR3 is TGTGCCAGCAGCTTAGTTGGGACAGGGATGGGGAACACTGAAGCTTTCTTT. Translating gives CASSLVGTGMGNTEAFF.

This clonotype has at least ten counts. CDR3 coding DNA: TGTGCCAGCAGTTTATGGGTTGGAACTAGTCCCCAATTTAACACCGGGGAGCTGTTTTTT. It is translated as CASSLWVGTSPQFNTGELFF. The rearrangement links TRBV12-3 or TRBV12-4 to TRBJ2-2; the D gene is possibly TRBD2 (5 bases). The V end was cut by 2 bases, the J end by 2 bases, with 24 bases between. The CDR3 extends over 20 amino acids.

The V call is TRBV19, the J call TRBJ2-5; 8 positions match TRBD1. Germline CDR1 reads LNHDA; CDR2 reads SQIVND (reference sequence). The trim removed 11 bases at V and 0 bases at J, leaving 8 bases unmatched. CDR3 size: 14 residues. DNA of the CDR3: TGTGCCTCCAAGGACAGGGCCTACCAAGAGACCCAGTACTTC. As protein: CASKDRAYQETQYF.

This clonotype was counted only a few times. This chain joins TRBV3-1 and TRBJ2-3; 10 nucleotides line up with TRBD2. Germline lookup yields CDR1 LGHDT and CDR2 YNNKEL (reference sequence). V was clipped by 0 bases and J by 1 base; unmatched bases: 4. There are 17 residues in the CDR3. This CDR3 is CASSQESSGRGTDTQYF. The CDR3, as DNA: TGTGCCAGCAGCCAAGAGTCTAGCGGGAGAGGCACAGATACGCAGTATTTT.

This clonotype was seen ten or more times. This sequence joins TRBV20-1 and TRBJ2-5, with TRBD1 matching 9 bases. The CDR3 is 17 residues long. The V gene end was trimmed by 5 bases and the J gene end by 4 bases; junction bases not matched to a gene: 17. Germline-derived CDR1 and CDR2 are DFQATT and SNEGSKA (reference sequence). The CDR3 DNA reads as TGCAGTGCTCCCGGGACAGGGCTCGGGATTTATTCAGAGACCCAGTACTTC. Translating gives CSAPGTGLGIYSETQYF.

This clonotype was seen repeatedly, ten times or more. V gene TRBV10-3 combines with J gene TRBJ1-5; D is undetermined. The CDR3 is 15 residues long. Looked up from germline, CDR1 is ENHRY and CDR2 is SYGVKD. With 3 bases removed from V and 4 bases from J, the gap between germline ends came to 13 bases. For the CDR3, the DNA is TGTGCCATCAGTGACTCGGGAAGCGCGAATCAGCCCCAGCATTTT. Protein sequence: CAISDSGSANQPQHF.

This clonotype turned up a few times. The chain employs TRBV3-1 and TRBJ2-5; 9 nucleotides line up with TRBD2. The CDR3 covers 15 residues. The J segment lost 5 bases and the V segment lost 3 bases, leaving 7 bases of the junction unmatched. CDR1 and CDR2 from the germline V gene are LGHDT and YNNKEL (reference sequence). The CDR3 region has the DNA TGTGCCAGCAGCCACCCAACCGGGACTAGCGAGACCCAGTACTTC. Its translation is CASSHPTGTSETQYF.

With respect to this clonotype: This may arise from a read error, as a much more abundant clone is one base away. This chain links TRBV11-3 with TRBJ2-7, with a weak D call TRBD2 (5 bases). This CDR3 has 13 amino acids. Germline lookup yields CDR1 SGHNT and CDR2 YENEEA. This CDR3 reads CTSSEAELYEQYV. CDR3 bases: TGTACCAGCAGTGAAGCGGAGCTCTACGAGCAGTACGTC.

This clonotype was counted between two and nine times. The chain couples TRBV7-6 to TRBJ2-5; D unresolved. The CDR3 covers 14 residues. The germline CDR1 and CDR2 sequences are SGHVS and FNYEAQ. Trimming shortened V by 1 base and J by 0 bases, and 6 bases separated the two germline ends. CDR3 residues: CASSLGQHQETQYF. In DNA, the CDR3 is TGTGCCAGCAGCTTAGGCCAGCACCAAGAGACCCAGTACTTC.

This clonotype showed up just a few times. The V call is TRBV9, the J call TRBJ1-5; D might be TRBD1 (6 bases). Deletions cut 2 bases from V and 4 bases from J, with 10 bases between. The CDR3 runs 14 residues. Per germline, CDR1 SGDLS and CDR2 YYNGEE. For the CDR3, the DNA is TGTGCCAGCAGCGTGGGGGCAGCAAATCAGCCCCAGCATTTT. Its protein is CASSVGAANQPQHF.

This clonotype has at least ten counts. V and J are TRBV28 and TRBJ1-4; TRBD1 matches at 7 bases. After removal of 5 bases from V and 3 bases from J, the junction contained 0 bases not matched to a gene. The CDR3 loop spans 13 amino acids. Germline CDR1 is MDHEN and CDR2 is SYDVKM. The CDR3 is CASSGQANEKLFF. The CDR3, as DNA: TGTGCCAGCAGTGGACAGGCTAATGAAAAACTGTTTTTT.

Note on this clonotype: Relative to the germline gene, one junction end is altered; a read error may explain this. The chain joins TRBV7-6 to TRBJ2-1; TRBD2 agrees at 16 bases. The V gene's germline CDR1 is SGHVS and CDR2 FNYEAQ. The CDR3 length is 17 residues. CDR3 residues: CASSDGTSGRADNDQFF. Here the CDR3 DNA reads TGTGCCAGCAGCGATGGGACTAGCGGGAGGGCCGACAATGACCAGTTCTTC.

The chain recombines TRBV7-3 with TRBJ2-1, with D perhaps assigned TRBD1 or TRBD2 (5 bases each). Germline loops: CDR1 SGHTA, CDR2 FQGTGA. This CDR3 is 12 amino acids long. Trimming took 1 base from V and 13 from J, leaving 11 bases between them. In DNA form, the CDR3 reads TGTGCCAGCAGCTTAATTGGGGGAAACCAGTTCTTC. Its translation: CASSLIGGNQFF.

The chain has TRBV6-4 and TRBJ2-2; 11 bases are shared with TRBD2. This CDR3 has 18 amino acids. J gave up 0 bases and V 5 bases, and 8 bases lay outside the gene matches. Germline lookup yields CDR1 MRHNA and CDR2 SNTAGT. This chain's CDR3 is CASSPTSGIGSNTGELFF. The CDR3 DNA is TGTGCCAGCAGTCCGACTAGCGGGATCGGATCGAACACCGGGGAGCTGTTTTTT.

Many counts were recorded for this clonotype. This chain uses TRBV11-2 with TRBJ2-3, with 13 bases lining up with TRBD2. V lost 4 bases to trimming and J lost 4 bases; unmatched junction nucleotides: 8. CDR1 and CDR2 from the germline V gene are SGHAT and FQNNGV. The CDR3 has 17 residues. CDR3 region: CASSSPLGLAGADTQYF. DNA for the CDR3: TGTGCCAGCAGCTCACCACTCGGACTAGCGGGGGCAGATACGCAGTATTTT.

A few counts support this clonotype. The V gene is TRBV29-1, the J gene TRBJ2-3, with D possibly matching TRBD2 (5 bases). The length of the CDR3 is 14 residues. Trimming cost V 1 base and J 4 bases, with 12 bases left between them. Germline CDR1 is SQVTM and CDR2 is ANQGSEA. The CDR3 DNA is TGCAGCGTTGAAGTACGGCTAGCAGCAGATACGCAGTATTTT. It is translated as CSVEVRLAADTQYF.

This sequence joins TRBV12-3 or TRBV12-4 and TRBJ1-5, with D possibly TRBD1 on 6 matching bases. CDR3 length: 13 amino acids. V was clipped by 3 bases and J by 5 bases, with 8 bases between them. The CDR3 sequence is CASSFTGHQPQHF. CDR3 sequence (DNA): TGTGCCAGCAGTTTCACAGGGCATCAGCCCCAGCATTTT.